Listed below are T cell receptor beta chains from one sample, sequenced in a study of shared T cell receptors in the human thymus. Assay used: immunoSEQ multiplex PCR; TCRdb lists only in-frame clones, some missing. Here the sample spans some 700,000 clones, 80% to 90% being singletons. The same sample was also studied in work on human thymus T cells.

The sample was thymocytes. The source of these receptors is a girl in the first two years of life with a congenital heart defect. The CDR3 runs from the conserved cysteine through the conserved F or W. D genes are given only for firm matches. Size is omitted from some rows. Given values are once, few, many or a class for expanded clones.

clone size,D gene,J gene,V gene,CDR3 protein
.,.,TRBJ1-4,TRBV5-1,CASSLDGGGGEKLFF
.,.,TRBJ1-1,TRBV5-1,CASSSLGGTEAFF
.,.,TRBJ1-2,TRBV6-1,CASSENGGPRGGIRWEHYGYTF
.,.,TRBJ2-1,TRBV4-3,CASSQDGAAGYYNEQFF
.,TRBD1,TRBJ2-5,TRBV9,CASSVVGTGVAREETQYF
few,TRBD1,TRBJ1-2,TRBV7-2,CASSLGDSVAYYGYTF
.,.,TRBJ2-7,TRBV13,CASSARRGTLGYEQYF
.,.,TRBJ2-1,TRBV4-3,CASSQQTEGSILLGSYNEQFF
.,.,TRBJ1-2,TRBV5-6,CASSSLATVGYTF
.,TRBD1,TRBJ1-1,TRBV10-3,CAITPGGTEAFF
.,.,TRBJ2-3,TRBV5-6,CASSLEGGGPLTDTQYF
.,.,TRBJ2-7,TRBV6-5,CASSYSWGGYEQYF
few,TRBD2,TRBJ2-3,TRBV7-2,CASSLRGLAASTDTQYF
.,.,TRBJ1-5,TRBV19,CASASPGHSSGRNQPQHF
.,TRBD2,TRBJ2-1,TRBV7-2,CASSPGLAGGPDYNEQFF
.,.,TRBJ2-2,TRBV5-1,CASSTSGFHPGELFF
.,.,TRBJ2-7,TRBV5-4,CASSLGGPPVSYEQYF
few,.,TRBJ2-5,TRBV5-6,CASSLEVGTKETQYF
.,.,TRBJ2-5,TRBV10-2,CASSAPGKKTQYF
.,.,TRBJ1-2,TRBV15,CATSRDKGGWRQGGARDGYTF
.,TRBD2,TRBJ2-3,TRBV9,CASSHKRPVAGGRTDTQYF
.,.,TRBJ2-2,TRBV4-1,CASSQARVAGLAKGAGELFF
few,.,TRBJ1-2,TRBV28,CASSFRPGTRDYGYTF
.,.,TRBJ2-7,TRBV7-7,CASSLDGGEQYF
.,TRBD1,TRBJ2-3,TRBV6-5,CASSSRDRGFTDTQYF
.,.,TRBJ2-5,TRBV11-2,CASSLDRPREETQYF
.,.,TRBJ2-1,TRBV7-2,CASSLNGTAEPSTYNEQFF
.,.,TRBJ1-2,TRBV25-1,CASSDPRARGIDYGYTF
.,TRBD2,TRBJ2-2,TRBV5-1,CASSLEQAQRGPGELFF
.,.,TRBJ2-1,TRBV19,CASSIKVGAIPSYNEQFF
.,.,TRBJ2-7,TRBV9,CASSCCGPSYEQYF
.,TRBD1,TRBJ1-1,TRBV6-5,CASSPRGRSTEAFF
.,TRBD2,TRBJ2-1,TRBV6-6,CASSYSSGVSHEQFF
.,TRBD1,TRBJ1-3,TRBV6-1,CASSGGTGATGNTIYF
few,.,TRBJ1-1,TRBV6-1,CASSADSKGVNTEAFF
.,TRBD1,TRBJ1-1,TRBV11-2,CASSYDRDTSTEAFF
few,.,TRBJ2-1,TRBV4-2,CASSQGPGQRFF
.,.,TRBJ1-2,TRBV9,CASSGSNGYTF
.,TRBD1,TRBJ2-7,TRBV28,CASSSSSGQDYEQYF
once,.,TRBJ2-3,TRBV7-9,CASSFPQGSLPDTQYF
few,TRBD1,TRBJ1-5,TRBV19,CASSAGQTNQPQHF
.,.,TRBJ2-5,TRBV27,CASSLRAGWDTSQETQYF
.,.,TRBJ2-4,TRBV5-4,CASSFQLVPNIQYF
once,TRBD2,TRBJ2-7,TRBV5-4,CASSLVQRGGYEQYF
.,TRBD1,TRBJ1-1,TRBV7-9,CASSLSQGATEAFF
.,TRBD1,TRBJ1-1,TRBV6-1,CASSGQGKRGAFF
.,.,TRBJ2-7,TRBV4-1,CASSQDLPGKSSYEQYF
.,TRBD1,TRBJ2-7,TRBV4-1,CASSQDLRDRGSHEQYF
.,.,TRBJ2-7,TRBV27,CASSFGGGFEQYF